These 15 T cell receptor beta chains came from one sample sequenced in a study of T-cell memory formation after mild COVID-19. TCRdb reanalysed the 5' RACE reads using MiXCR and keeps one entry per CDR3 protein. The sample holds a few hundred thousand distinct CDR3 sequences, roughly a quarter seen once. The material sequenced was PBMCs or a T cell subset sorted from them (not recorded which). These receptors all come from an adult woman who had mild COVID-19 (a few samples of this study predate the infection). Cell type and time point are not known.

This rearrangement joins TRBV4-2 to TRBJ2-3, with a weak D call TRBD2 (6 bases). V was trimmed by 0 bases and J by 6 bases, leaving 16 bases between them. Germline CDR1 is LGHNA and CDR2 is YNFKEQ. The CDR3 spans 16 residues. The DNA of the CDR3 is TGTGCCAGCAGCCAAGATTTTCCGGGAGCGAAGGATACGCAGTATTTT. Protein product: CASSQDFPGAKDTQYF.

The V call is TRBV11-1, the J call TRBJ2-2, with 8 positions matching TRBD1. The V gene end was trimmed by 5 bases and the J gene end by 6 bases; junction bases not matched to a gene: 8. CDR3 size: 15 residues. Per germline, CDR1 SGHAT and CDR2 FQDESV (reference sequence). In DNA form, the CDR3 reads TGTGCCAGCAGCCCAGGACAGGGAAGGTCCGGGGAGCTGTTTTTT. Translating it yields CASSPGQGRSGELFF.

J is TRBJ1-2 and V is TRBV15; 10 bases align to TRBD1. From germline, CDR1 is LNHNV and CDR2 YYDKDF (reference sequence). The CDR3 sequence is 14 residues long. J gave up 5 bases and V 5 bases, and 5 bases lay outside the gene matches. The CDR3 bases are TGTGCCACCAGCGGGGACAGGGGTGGATATGGCTACACCTTC. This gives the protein CATSGDRGGYGYTF.

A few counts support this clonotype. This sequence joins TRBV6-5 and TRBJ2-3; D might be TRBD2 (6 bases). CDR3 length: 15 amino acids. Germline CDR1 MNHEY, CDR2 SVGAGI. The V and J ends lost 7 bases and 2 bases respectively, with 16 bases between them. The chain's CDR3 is CASTRARDSTDTQYF. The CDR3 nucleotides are TGTGCCAGCACCCGGGCGCGGGACTCCACAGATACGCAGTATTTT.

The CDR3 region has the DNA TGTGCCAGCGGACGACAGGGGGGTGTTTACGAGCAGTACTTC. This gives the protein CASGRQGGVYEQYF. The rearrangement links TRBV2 to TRBJ2-7, with TRBD1 matching over 9 bases. Per the germline V gene, CDR1 is SNHLY and CDR2 is FYNNEI. The trim removed 8 bases at V and 4 bases at J, leaving 9 bases unmatched. This CDR3 has 14 residues.

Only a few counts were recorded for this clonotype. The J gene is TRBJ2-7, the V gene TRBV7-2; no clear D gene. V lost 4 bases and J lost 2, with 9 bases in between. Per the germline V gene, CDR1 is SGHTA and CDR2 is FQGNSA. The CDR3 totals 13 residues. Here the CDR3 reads CASSSAFPYEQYF. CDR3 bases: TGTGCCAGCAGCTCCGCCTTTCCCTACGAGCAGTACTTC.

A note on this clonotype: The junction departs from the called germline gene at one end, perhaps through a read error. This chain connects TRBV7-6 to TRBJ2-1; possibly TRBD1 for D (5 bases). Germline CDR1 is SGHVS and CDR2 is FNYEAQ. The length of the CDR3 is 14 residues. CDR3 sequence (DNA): TGCACCTCAGCTAGGGGCCCTTCCTACAATGAGCAGTTCTTC. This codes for CTSARGPSYNEQFF. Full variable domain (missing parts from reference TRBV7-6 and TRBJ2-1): GAGVSQSPRYKVTKRGQDVALRCDPISGHVSLYWYRQALGQGPEFLTYFNYEAQQDKSGLPNDRFSAERPEGSISTLTIQRTEQRDSAMYRCTSARGPSYNEQFFGPGTRLTVL.

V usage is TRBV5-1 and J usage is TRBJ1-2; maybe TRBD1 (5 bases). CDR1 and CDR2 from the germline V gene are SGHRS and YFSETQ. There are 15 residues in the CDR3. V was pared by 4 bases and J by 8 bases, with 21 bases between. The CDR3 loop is CASSPPTGPIRGYTF. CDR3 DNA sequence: TGCGCCAGCAGCCCGCCTACAGGCCCAATAAGGGGCTACACCTTC.

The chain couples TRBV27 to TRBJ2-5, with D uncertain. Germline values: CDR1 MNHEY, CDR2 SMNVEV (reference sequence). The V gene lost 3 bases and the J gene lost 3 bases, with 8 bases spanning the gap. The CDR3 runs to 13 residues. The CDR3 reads CASSFTEEETQYF. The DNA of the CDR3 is TGTGCCAGCAGTTTTACAGAGGAAGAGACCCAGTACTTC.

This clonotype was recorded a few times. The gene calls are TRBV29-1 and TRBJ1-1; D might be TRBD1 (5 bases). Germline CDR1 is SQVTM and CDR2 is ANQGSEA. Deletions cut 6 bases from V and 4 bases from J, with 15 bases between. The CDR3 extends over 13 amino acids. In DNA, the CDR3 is TGCAGCGTGATCTACGGGGACGTCACTGAAGCTTTCTTT. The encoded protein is CSVIYGDVTEAFF.

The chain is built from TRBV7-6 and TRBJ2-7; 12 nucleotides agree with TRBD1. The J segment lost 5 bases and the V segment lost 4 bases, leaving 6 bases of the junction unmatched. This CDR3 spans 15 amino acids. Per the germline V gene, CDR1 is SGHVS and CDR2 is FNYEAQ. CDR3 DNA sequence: TGTGCCAGCAGCTCGGGACAGGGGGCTCAGCACGAGCAGTACTTC. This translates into CASSSGQGAQHEQYF.

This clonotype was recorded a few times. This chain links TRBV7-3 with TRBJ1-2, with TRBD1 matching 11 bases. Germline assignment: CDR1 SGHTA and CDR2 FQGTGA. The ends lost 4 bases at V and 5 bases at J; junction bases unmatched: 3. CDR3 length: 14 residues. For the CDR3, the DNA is TGTGCCAGCAGCTCCGGGACAGGGGGATATGGCTACACCTTC. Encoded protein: CASSSGTGGYGYTF.

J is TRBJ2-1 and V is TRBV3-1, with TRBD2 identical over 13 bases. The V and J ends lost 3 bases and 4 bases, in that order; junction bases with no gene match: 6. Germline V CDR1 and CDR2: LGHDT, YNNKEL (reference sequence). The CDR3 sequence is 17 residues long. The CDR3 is CASSHSRLAGGYNEQFF. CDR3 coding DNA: TGTGCCAGCAGCCATTCTCGACTAGCGGGAGGTTACAATGAGCAGTTCTTC.

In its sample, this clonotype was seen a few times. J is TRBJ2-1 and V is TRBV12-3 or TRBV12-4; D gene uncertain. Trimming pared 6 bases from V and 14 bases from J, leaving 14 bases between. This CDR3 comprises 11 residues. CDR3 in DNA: TGTGCCAGCAGCGCTACAGTCTATAAGTTCTTC. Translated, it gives CASSATVYKFF.

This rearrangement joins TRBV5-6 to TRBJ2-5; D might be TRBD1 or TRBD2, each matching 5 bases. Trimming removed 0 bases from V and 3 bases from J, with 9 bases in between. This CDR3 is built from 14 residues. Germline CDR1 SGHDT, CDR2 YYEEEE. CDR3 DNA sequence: TGTGCCAGCAGCTTGGAGATGGGGGAAGAGACCCAGTACTTC. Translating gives CASSLEMGEETQYF.